The next 19 T cell receptor beta chains were all read from a single sample in a study of blood T cells in healthy people across ages. PCR was performed a second time for about 7 to 11 cycles using a sample-barcoded 5' primer and a J-beta primer mix. TCRdb redid the calling of the 5' RACE reads with MiXCR, one entry per CDR3 protein. The table has fewer than 900,000 distinct CDR3 sequences, approximately 49% seen once. Sequencing was carried out using blood. All receptors come from a woman aged 55-75 years in good health.

CDR3 protein: CASSLTQGLREQFF. The CDR3 bases are TGTGCCAGCAGCTTAACTCAGGGGCTGCGGGAGCAGTTCTTC. This chain connects TRBV7-3 to TRBJ2-1, with D perhaps matching TRBD1 (6 bases). CDR3 length: 14 amino acids. Germline loops: CDR1 SGHTA, CDR2 FQGTGA. V lost 0 bases and J lost 10, with 13 bases in between.

This clonotype was seen more than once but under ten times. The junction departs from germline at one end; a sequencing error may be responsible. The CDR3 sequence is CASSQDRGYNEQFF. CDR3 bases: TGTGCCAGCAGCCAAGATCGGGGTTACAATGAGCAGTTCTTC. The chain joins TRBV4-3 to TRBJ2-1; tentative D call: TRBD2 (5 bases). This CDR3 spans 14 amino acids. Per the germline V gene, CDR1 is LGHNA and CDR2 is YSLEER.

The genes are TRBV3-1 and TRBJ2-7; 10 bases are shared with TRBD2. The J segment lost 5 bases and the V segment lost 4 bases, leaving 5 bases of the junction unmatched. Per germline, CDR1 LGHDT and CDR2 YNNKEL (reference sequence). This CDR3 is 14 amino acids long. The CDR3 region has the DNA TGTGCCAGCAGCCCCTCTAGCGGGAGCGACGAGCAGTACTTC. It yields the protein CASSPSSGSDEQYF.

The V and J genes are TRBV2 and TRBJ1-4; D not resolved. Germline loops: CDR1 SNHLY, CDR2 FYNNEI. V gave up 8 bases and J gave up 8 bases, with 15 bases separating them. This CDR3 is 13 amino acids long. For the CDR3, the DNA is TGTGCCAGCTGCACACAATTGGTGGAAAAACTGTTTTTT. Translated, it gives CASCTQLVEKLFF.

The rearrangement links TRBV27 to TRBJ2-7, with 8 nucleotides matching TRBD2. V shed 2 bases and J 3 bases; nucleotides not matched to a gene: 6. This CDR3 has 15 residues. Per the germline V gene, CDR1 is MNHEY and CDR2 is SMNVEV (reference sequence). CDR3 loop: CASSLAGGAYYEQYF. Written as DNA, the CDR3 is TGTGCCAGCAGTTTAGCGGGAGGTGCGTACTACGAGCAGTACTTC.

Comment on this clonotype: A much more abundant neighbour one base away suggests this may be a read error. This rearrangement joins TRBV4-3 to TRBJ2-5; 11 bases fit TRBD1. The CDR3 loop spans 18 amino acids. V was pared by 0 bases and J by 5 bases, with 11 bases of the junction left unmatched. Germline-derived CDR1 and CDR2 are LGHNA and YSLEER. As DNA, the CDR3 is TGCGCCAGCAGCCAAGATTGGACCGGGACAGGGGGGTTGGAGACCCAGTACTTC. This sequence encodes CASSQDWTGTGGLETQYF.

The chain employs TRBV29-1 and TRBJ1-1; D is perhaps TRBD1 (5 bases). This CDR3 has 12 residues. V was cut by 7 bases and J by 7 bases, with 16 bases left in between. The germline V gene has CDR1 SQVTM and CDR2 ANQGSEA. This CDR3 is CSAIHGAIEAFF. DNA for the CDR3: TGCAGCGCCATCCACGGGGCCATTGAAGCTTTCTTT.

V gene TRBV6-1 combines with J gene TRBJ2-4; D is perhaps TRBD1 or TRBD2 (5 bases each). Trimming removed 9 bases at V and 0 bases at J, with 15 bases between. The CDR3 extends over 15 amino acids. Germline V gene data show CDR1 as MNHNS and CDR2 as SASEGT. The DNA for the CDR3 is TGTGCCAGTCACCGGGACGAAATAGCCAAAAACATTCAGTACTTC. This translates into CASHRDEIAKNIQYF.

The V call is TRBV20-1, the J call TRBJ2-1, with TRBD2 identical over 10 bases. From germline, CDR1 is DFQATT and CDR2 SNEGSKA (reference sequence). The CDR3 sequence is 16 residues long. V lost 0 bases, J lost 3 bases, and 5 bases stayed unmatched. DNA for the CDR3: TGCAGTGCTAGAGATGGTGGACTAGCGGACTACAATGAGCAGTTCTTC. Translated: CSARDGGLADYNEQFF.

Regarding this clonotype: Being one base from a much bigger clone, this may be a read error. V usage is TRBV29-1 and J usage is TRBJ1-1; D is possibly TRBD1 (5 bases). The CDR3 loop spans 14 amino acids. Between the trimmed V and J ends, which lost 7 bases and 4 bases, there was a span of 19 bases. The germline CDR1 and CDR2 sequences are SQVTM and ANQGSEA. CDR3 in DNA: TGCAGCGGATCTCGACGGGGGGTGAGCACTGAAGCTTTCTTT. It codes for CSGSRRGVSTEAFF.

The genes are TRBV19 and TRBJ2-1; D uncertain. The CDR3 has 12 residues. CDR1 is LNHDA and CDR2 is SQIVND in the germline V gene (reference sequence). Trimming stripped 3 bases from V and 6 bases from J, with 6 bases between. The CDR3 sequence is CASSMRPNEQFF. DNA for the CDR3: TGTGCCAGTAGTATGAGGCCCAATGAGCAGTTCTTC.

This rearrangement joins TRBV4-2 to TRBJ2-3; 10 bases match TRBD2. Germline lookup yields CDR1 LGHNA and CDR2 YNFKEQ. Trimming cost V 0 bases and J 4 bases; bases outside gene matches: 7. The CDR3 runs to 17 residues. As DNA, the CDR3 is TGTGCCAGCAGCCAAGAACTAGCGGGATCTGGGGCAGATACGCAGTATTTT. Translated: CASSQELAGSGADTQYF.

V gene TRBV15 combines with J gene TRBJ2-7; D unclear. The CDR3 covers 14 residues. CDR1 and CDR2 (germline): LNHNV, YYDKDF (reference sequence). V was clipped by 1 base and J by 3 bases, with 10 bases between them. CDR3 region: CATSRATDLYEQYF. CDR3 bases: TGTGCCACCAGCAGAGCAACAGACCTCTACGAGCAGTACTTC. The entire variable domain, with the rest obtained from reference TRBV15 and TRBJ2-7, is as follows: DAMVIQNPRYQVTQFGKPVTLSCSQTLNHNVMYWYQQKSSQAPKLLFHYYDKDFNNEADTPDNFQSRRPNTSFCFLDIRSPGLGDTAMYLCATSRATDLYEQYFGPGTRLTVT.

This chain joins TRBV20-1 and TRBJ1-2; the D is unclear. The CDR3 totals 15 residues. V was shortened by 0 bases and J by 8 bases, with 19 bases between the two germline ends. CDR1 is DFQATT, CDR2 SNEGSKA, per germline (reference sequence). The CDR3 loop is CSARDGRFRLSGYTF. The CDR3 DNA reads TGCAGTGCTAGAGATGGGAGGTTTAGGCTTTCGGGCTACACCTTC.

V usage is TRBV28 and J usage is TRBJ2-2, with D perhaps TRBD1 (6 bases). CDR3 length equals 19 residues. Between the trimmed V and J ends, which lost 8 bases and 4 bases, there was a span of 29 bases. CDR1 is MDHEN and CDR2 is SYDVKM in the germline V gene. The CDR3 spells CASHGPGQTLPGVTGELFF. CDR3 sequence (DNA): TGTGCCAGCCATGGACCGGGACAAACCCTTCCTGGGGTCACCGGGGAGCTGTTTTTT. Supplemented by reference TRBV28 and TRBJ2-2, the full variable domain reads DVKVTQSSRYLVKRTGEKVFLECVQDMDHENMFWYRQDPGLGLRLIYFSYDVKMKEKGDIPEGYSVSREKKERFSLILESASTNQTSMYLCASHGPGQTLPGVTGELFFGEGSRLTVL.

The rearrangement joins TRBV20-1 to TRBJ2-7; 12 positions match TRBD2. The CDR3 extends over 14 amino acids. Germline V gives CDR1 DFQATT, CDR2 SNEGSKA (reference sequence). With V trimmed by 6 bases and J by 5 bases, 8 bases remained unmatched. CDR3 amino acids: CSAPTSGRRNEQYF. In DNA, the CDR3 is TGCAGTGCACCGACTAGCGGGAGACGAAACGAGCAGTACTTC.

V usage is TRBV6-1 and J usage is TRBJ2-1; TRBD2 agrees at 8 bases. The CDR3 loop spans 17 amino acids. With 8 bases clipped from V and 7 bases from J, the junction kept 19 bases outside the gene matches. The germline CDR1 and CDR2 sequences are MNHNS and SASEGT. The CDR3: CASSEVGFSGIGNEQFF. Written as DNA, the CDR3 is TGTGCCAGCTCCGAAGTGGGTTTTAGCGGGATCGGTAATGAGCAGTTCTTC.

This chain uses TRBV12-3 or TRBV12-4 with TRBJ2-5; no definite D call. The CDR3 covers 13 residues. With 3 bases removed from V and 4 bases from J, the gap between germline ends came to 9 bases. This chain's CDR3 is CASSFGVSETQYF. CDR3 in DNA: TGTGCCAGCAGTTTCGGAGTATCAGAGACCCAGTACTTC.

This clonotype was detected only a few times. The chain joins TRBV29-1 to TRBJ2-1; 11 positions match TRBD2. After removal of 8 bases from V and 8 bases from J, the junction contained 8 bases not matched to a gene. CDR1 and CDR2 (germline): SQVTM, ANQGSEA. CDR3 length: 13 residues. As DNA, the CDR3 is TGCAGCCTGACTAGCGGGATGCTCGATGAGCAGTTCTTC. Its protein product is CSLTSGMLDEQFF.